This T cell receptor beta chain was identified in a study of CD8 T cells in Susac syndrome. Random hexamers served to reverse transcribe about 0.5 to 1 ug RNA. TCRdb ran MiXCR on the immunoSEQ multiplex PCR reads and lists one entry per CDR3 protein. The sample lists some 100,000 distinct CDR3 sequences; about 93% were seen once. The sequenced target, TCR beta, came from blood CD8+ and CD4+ T cells. This CDR3 has 17 residues. Per germline, CDR1 LGHDT and CDR2 YNNKEL (reference sequence). Trimming removed 3 bases from V and 4 bases from J; junction bases left unmatched: 8. The sample taken for sequencing was CD4+ T cells from PBMCs. V usage is TRBV3-1 and J usage is TRBJ2-1; 11 bases match TRBD2. The clonotype comes from a human donor in good health. CDR3 coding DNA: TGTGCCAGCAGCCATCGCCGGATAGCGGGGGGGTACAATGAGCAGTTCTTC. Amino acids: CASSHRRIAGGYNEQFF.